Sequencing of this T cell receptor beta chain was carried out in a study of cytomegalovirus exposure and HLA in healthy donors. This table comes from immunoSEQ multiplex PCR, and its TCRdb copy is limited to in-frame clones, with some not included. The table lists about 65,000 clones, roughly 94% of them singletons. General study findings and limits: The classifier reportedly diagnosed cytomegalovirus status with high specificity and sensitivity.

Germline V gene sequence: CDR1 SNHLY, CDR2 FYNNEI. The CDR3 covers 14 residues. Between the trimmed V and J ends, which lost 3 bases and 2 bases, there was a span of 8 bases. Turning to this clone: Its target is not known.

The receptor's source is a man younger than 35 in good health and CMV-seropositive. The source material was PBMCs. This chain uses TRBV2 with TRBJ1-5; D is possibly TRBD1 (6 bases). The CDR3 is CASSDRGGNQPQHF. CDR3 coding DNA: TGTGCCAGCAGTGACAGGGGAGGCAATCAGCCCCAGCATTTT.